Sequencing of this TCR beta chain was carried out in a study (dated by TCRdb to about 2016). Preparation of the library involved RT-PCR. TCRdb records Illumina MiSeq as the sequencer. TCRdb trimmed public reads at Q25 via fastp, called clones via MiXCR and kept in-frame beta chains. Identical CDR3 protein sequences are pooled into one entry, listed with their most common genes and DNA. For this sample the table gives about 700,000 distinct CDR3 sequences, of which 11% to 15% were detected only once. The ten largest account for about 3.6% of the sample. Only a few counts were recorded for this clonotype. Its antigen is not yet known. No clone much larger than this one lies a single base away; base qualities are absent. Looking up the germline V gene (reference sequence) yields CDR1 MNHEY and CDR2 SMNVEV. Cut back by 0 bases and 0 bases, the V and J ends lie 11 bases apart. The CDR3 starts with the cysteine, ends with the phenylalanine, and has 16 residues. Only the CDR3 part of the read is kept: 48 bases, read in frame from the first base.

Sequencing was performed on memory CD4+ T cells from blood. The source of this sequence is a female donor in good health, serving as a healthy control. The receptor chain draws on TRBV27 and TRBJ1-2; a tentative D call is TRBD1 (6 bases match). The nucleotide sequence is TGTGCCAGCAGTTTATCGACCCCAGGGGCTAACTATGGCTACACCTTC. This translates into CASSLSTPGANYGYTF.